This T cell receptor beta chain stems from a study of tumor and adjacent non-tumor tissue in lung cancer (dated by TCRdb to 2016 to 2019). In terms of the full investigation: Patients with adenocarcinoma (approximately 12), squamous cell carcinoma (2) and small cell lung cancer (1) were included in the cohort. Approximately 31 paired specimens, one tumor and one normal lung sample per patient, were profiled by TCRbeta CDR3 sequencing. The 15 or so patients were aged about 30 to 80 years, included about ten men and 5 women, and had TNM stage I to III disease. A total of 95 million to 150 million productive TCRbeta reads were generated by sequencing, corresponding to an average of roughly 4 million reads per sample. The study compared bulk TCRbeta repertoires between lung tumor tissue and matched distant non-tumor lung tissue from 15 lung cancer patients. Broad study findings and their caveats: Significantly higher TCR diversity was found in younger patients, and higher tumor TCR diversity was associated with shorter overall and disease-free survival. Tumor tissue showed significantly greater TCR diversity (inverse Simpson) than normal lung tissue (approximately 400 vs 170, P = 0.0075, Mann-Whitney U test). In normal lung, the top 100 clones accounted for a significantly larger cumulative share of the repertoire than in tumor tissue. Only roughly 15 patients were in the cohort, and the authors stated that larger samples and more detailed clinical data are needed. Neither the sequencing platform nor unique molecular identifiers are named or mentioned anywhere in the methods. Because peripheral blood was not sequenced, blood TCRbeta repertoires in the lung cancer patients of the study were not examined.

The V end loses 8 bases and the J end loses 5 bases, and a stretch of 19 bases separates them. From its cysteine to its phenylalanine, the CDR3 spans 14 amino acids. Only CDR3 DNA is held: 42 bases, read in frame from base 1. For CDR1 and CDR2, the germline V gene lists MDHEN and SYDVKM. Receptor amplification or capture employed multiplex PCR. Sequenced on an Illumina HiSeq 2500. TCRbeta libraries were constructed through three rounds of nested PCR with primers (Table S4) according to protocols adapted from ARM-PCR. Before sequencing, PCR products of 200-500 bp were excised from the gel and purified with the QIAquick gel extraction kit. The study's own analysis went as follows. Reads were cleaned with Trimmomatic, merged with FLASH into complete CDR3 sequences, and assigned to V(D)J germline segments with MiTCR. Clonal diversity was computed as the inverse Simpson's index with VDJtools. Productive reads were defined as in-frame sequences without a premature stop codon. TCRdb trimmed public reads at Q25 via fastp, called clones via MiXCR and kept in-frame beta chains. Rows with a matching CDR3 protein are joined into one entry that keeps the most common DNA and genes. The V and J calls follow TCRdb's processing rather than the paper's. The sample table shows under 100,000 distinct CDR3 sequences, and roughly three fifths are seen once. Approximately 15% of the sample goes to the ten largest clones.

Comment on this clonotype: It lacks a known antigen. One base away lies a much larger clone, so this may be a sequencing read error.

Bulk unsorted tissue served as the source for RNA extraction, and RNA quality was assessed using a NanoDrop ND-1000 and an Agilent 2100. All donors had newly diagnosed lung cancer, had not received prior chemotherapy, and were admitted for thoracic surgery in China between August and November 2014. The study excluded patients who had received radiotherapy or chemotherapy before or who had another cancer at the same time. Pieces of surgical tissue measuring about 1-2.1 cm3 were kept in RNAlater solution and held at -80 degrees C until needed. The origin of this receptor is a man in his 70s with non-small cell lung cancer. The receptor chain draws on TRBV28 and TRBJ2-7, with a weak D call of TRBD1 (6 bases match). Material for sequencing was lung tumor tissue. CDR3 sequence: CASDRTAAPNEQYF. The sequenced DNA is TGTGCCAGCGACCGGACAGCAGCCCCCAACGAGCAGTACTTC.